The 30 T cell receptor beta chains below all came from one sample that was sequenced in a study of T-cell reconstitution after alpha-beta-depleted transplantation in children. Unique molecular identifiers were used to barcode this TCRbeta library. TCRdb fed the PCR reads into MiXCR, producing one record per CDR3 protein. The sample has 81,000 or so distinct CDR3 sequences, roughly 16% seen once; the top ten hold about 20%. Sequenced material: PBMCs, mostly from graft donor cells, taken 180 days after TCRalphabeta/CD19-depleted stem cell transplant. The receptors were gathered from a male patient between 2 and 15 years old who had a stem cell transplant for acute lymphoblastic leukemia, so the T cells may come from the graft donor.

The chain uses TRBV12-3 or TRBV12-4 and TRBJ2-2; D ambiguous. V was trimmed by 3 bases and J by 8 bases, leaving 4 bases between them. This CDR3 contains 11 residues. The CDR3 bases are TGTGCCAGCAGTTTTCGAGGGGAGCTGTTTTTT. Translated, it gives CASSFRGELFF.

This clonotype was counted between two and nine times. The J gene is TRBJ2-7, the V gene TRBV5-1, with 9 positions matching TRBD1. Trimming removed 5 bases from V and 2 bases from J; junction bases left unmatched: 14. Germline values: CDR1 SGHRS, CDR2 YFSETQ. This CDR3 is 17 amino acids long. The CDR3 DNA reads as TGCGCCAGCAGTAATAGACAGGGGGGACCTACCCCCTACGAGCAGTACTTC. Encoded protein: CASSNRQGGPTPYEQYF.

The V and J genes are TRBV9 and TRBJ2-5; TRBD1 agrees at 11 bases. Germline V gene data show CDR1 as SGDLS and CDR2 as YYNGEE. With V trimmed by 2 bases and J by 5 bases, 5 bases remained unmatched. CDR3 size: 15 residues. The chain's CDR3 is CASSVDRGQGETQYF. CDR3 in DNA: TGTGCCAGCAGCGTGGACAGGGGGCAGGGGGAGACCCAGTACTTC.

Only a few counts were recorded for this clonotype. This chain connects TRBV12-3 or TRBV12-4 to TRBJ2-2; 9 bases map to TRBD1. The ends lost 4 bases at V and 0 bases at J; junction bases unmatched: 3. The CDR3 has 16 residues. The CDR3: CASSSQGASNTGELFF. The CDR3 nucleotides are TGTGCCAGCAGTTCACAGGGGGCCTCGAACACCGGGGAGCTGTTTTTT.

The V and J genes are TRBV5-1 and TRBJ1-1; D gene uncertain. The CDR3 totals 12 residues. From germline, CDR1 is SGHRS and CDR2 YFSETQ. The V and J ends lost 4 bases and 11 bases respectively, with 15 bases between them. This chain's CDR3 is CASSRGLEEAFF. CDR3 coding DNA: TGCGCCAGCAGCCGAGGACTGGAGGAGGCTTTCTTT.

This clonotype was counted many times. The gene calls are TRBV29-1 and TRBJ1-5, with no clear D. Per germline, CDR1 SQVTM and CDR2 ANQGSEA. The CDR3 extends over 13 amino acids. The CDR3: CSVTVGTNQPQHF. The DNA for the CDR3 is TGCAGTGTAACAGTGGGAACCAATCAGCCCCAGCATTTT.

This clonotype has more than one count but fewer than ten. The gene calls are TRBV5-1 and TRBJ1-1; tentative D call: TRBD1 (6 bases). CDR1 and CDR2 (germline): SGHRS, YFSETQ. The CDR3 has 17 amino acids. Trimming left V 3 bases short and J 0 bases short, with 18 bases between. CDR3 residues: CASSYRLGQGLNTEAFF. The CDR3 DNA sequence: TGCGCCAGCAGCTACCGCCTCGGGCAGGGGCTGAACACTGAAGCTTTCTTT. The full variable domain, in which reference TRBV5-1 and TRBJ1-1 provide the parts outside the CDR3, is KAGVTQTPRYLIKTRGQQVTLSCSPISGHRSVSWYQQTPGQGLQFLFEYFSETQRNKGNFPGRFSGRQFSNSRSEMNVSTLELGDSALYLCASSYRLGQGLNTEAFFGQGTRLTVV.

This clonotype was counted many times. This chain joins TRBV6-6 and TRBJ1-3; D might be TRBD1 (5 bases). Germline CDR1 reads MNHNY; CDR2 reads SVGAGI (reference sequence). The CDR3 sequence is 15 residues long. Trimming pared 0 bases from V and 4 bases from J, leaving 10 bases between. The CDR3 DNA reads TGTGCCAGCAGTTACTCGGGGACCGACGGAAACACCATATATTTT. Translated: CASSYSGTDGNTIYF.

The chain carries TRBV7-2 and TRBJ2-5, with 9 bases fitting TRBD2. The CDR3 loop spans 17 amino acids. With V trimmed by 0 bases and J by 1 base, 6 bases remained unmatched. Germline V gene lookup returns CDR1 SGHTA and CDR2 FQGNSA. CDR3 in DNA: TGTGCCAGCAGCTTAGCGTCCGCGGGGGGGCCCCAAGAGACCCAGTACTTC. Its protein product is CASSLASAGGPQETQYF.

Here the CDR3 reads CASSLETTYNEQFF. The CDR3 nucleotides read TGTGCCAGCAGTTTAGAGACTACGTACAATGAGCAGTTCTTC. J is TRBJ2-1 and V is TRBV12-3 or TRBV12-4; maybe TRBD2 (5 bases). The CDR3 sequence is 14 residues long. V was shortened by 1 base and J by 4 bases, with 8 bases between the two germline ends.

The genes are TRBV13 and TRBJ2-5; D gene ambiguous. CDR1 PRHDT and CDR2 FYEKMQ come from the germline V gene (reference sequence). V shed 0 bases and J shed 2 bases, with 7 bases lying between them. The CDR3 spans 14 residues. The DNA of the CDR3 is TGTGCCAGCAGCTTAGGGGTAGGTCAAGAGACCCAGTACTTC. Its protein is CASSLGVGQETQYF.

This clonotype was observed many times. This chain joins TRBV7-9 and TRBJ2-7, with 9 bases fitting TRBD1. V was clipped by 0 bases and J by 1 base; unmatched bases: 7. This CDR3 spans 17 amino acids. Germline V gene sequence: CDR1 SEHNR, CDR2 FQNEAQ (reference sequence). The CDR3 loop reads CASSLAIGTGTSYEQYF. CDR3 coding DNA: TGTGCCAGCAGCTTAGCCATAGGGACAGGGACTTCCTACGAGCAGTACTTC.

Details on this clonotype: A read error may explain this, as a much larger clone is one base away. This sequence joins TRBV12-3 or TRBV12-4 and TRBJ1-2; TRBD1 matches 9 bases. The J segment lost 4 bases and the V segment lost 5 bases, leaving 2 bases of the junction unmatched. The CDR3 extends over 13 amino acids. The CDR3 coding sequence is TGTGCCAGCAGTCTACAGGGGGCCTATGGCTACACCTTC. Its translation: CASSLQGAYGYTF.

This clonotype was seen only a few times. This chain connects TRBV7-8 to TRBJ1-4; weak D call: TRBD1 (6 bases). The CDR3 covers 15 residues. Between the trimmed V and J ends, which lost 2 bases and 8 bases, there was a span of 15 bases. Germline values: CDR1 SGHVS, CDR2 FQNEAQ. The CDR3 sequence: CASSLQVQGGEKLFF. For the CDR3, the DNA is TGTGCCAGCAGCTTACAAGTACAGGGCGGGGAAAAACTGTTTTTT. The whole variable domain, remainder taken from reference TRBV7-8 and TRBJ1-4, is GAGVSQSPRYKVAKRGQDVALRCDPISGHVSLFWYQQALGQGPEFLTYFQNEAQLDKSGLPSDRFFAERPEGSVSTLKIQRTQQEDSAVYLCASSLQVQGGEKLFFGSGTQLSVL.

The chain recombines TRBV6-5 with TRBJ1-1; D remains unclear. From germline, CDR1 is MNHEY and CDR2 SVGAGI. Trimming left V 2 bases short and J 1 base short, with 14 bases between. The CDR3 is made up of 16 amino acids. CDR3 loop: CASSYGGWQENTEAFF. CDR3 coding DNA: TGTGCCAGCAGTTACGGCGGTTGGCAGGAGAACACTGAAGCTTTCTTT.

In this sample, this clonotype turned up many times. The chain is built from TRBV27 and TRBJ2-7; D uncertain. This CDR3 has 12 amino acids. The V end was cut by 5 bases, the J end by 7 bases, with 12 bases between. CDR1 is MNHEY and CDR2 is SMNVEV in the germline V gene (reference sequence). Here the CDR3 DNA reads TGTGCCAGCAGTCCCGGCCGGGTTGAGCAGTACTTC. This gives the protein CASSPGRVEQYF.

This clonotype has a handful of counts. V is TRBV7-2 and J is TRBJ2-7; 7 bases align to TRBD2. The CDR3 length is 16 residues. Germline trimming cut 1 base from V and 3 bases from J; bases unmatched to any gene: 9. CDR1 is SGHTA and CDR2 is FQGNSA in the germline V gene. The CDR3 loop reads CASSLGLSGVDYEQYF. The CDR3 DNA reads TGTGCCAGCAGCTTAGGTTTGAGCGGGGTTGACTACGAGCAGTACTTC.

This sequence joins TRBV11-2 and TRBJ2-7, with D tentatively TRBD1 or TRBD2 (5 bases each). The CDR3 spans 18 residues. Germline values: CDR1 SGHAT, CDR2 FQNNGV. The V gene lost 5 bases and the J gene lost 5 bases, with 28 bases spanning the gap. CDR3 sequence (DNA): TGTGCCAGCAGCGCCCAAATACTAAACCAGGGAGTTCATCACGAGCAGTACTTC. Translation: CASSAQILNQGVHHEQYF. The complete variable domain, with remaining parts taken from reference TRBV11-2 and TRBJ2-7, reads EAGVAQSPRYKIIEKRQSVAFWCNPISGHATLYWYQQILGQGPKLLIQFQNNGVVDDSQLPKDRFSAERLKGVDSTLKIQPAKLEDSAVYLCASSAQILNQGVHHEQYFGPGTRLTVT.

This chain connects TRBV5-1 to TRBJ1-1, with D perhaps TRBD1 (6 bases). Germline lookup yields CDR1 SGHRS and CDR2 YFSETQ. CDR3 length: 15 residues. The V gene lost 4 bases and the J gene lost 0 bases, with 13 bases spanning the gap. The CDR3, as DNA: TGCGCCAGCAGCCGCCTTACAGGGATGAACACTGAAGCTTTCTTT. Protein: CASSRLTGMNTEAFF. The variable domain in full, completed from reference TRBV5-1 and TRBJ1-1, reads KAGVTQTPRYLIKTRGQQVTLSCSPISGHRSVSWYQQTPGQGLQFLFEYFSETQRNKGNFPGRFSGRQFSNSRSEMNVSTLELGDSALYLCASSRLTGMNTEAFFGQGTRLTVV.

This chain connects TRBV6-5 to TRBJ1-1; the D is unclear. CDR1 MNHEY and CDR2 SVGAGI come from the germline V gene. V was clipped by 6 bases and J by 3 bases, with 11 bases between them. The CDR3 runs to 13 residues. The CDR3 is CASSRASHTEAFF. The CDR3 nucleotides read TGTGCCAGCAGCCGCGCCAGTCACACTGAAGCTTTCTTT.

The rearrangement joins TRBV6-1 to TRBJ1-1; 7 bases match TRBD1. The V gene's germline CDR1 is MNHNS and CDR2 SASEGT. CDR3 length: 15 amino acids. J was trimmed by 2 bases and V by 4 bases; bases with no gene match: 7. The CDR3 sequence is CASSGDRVRNTEAFF. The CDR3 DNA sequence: TGTGCCAGCAGTGGAGACAGGGTACGAAACACTGAAGCTTTCTTT.

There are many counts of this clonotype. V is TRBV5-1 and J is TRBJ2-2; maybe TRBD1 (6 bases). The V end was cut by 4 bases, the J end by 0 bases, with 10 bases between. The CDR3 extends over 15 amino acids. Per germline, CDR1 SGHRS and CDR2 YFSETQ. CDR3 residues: CASSPGATNTGELFF. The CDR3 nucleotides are TGCGCCAGCAGCCCAGGGGCCACGAACACCGGGGAGCTGTTTTTT.

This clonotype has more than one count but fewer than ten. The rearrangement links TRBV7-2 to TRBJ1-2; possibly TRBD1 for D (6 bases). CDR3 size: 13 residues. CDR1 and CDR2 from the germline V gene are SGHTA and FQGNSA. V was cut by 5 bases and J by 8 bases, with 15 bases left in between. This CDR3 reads CASSLRQAGGYTF. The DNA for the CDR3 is TGTGCCAGCAGCCTCCGACAGGCGGGGGGCTACACCTTC.

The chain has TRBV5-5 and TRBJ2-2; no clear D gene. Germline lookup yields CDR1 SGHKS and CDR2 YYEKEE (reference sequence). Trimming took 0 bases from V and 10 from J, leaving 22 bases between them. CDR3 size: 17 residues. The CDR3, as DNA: TGTGCCAGCAGCTTGGCCGTAGACTTTACAGCTCCTCCGGAGCTGTTTTTT. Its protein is CASSLAVDFTAPPELFF.

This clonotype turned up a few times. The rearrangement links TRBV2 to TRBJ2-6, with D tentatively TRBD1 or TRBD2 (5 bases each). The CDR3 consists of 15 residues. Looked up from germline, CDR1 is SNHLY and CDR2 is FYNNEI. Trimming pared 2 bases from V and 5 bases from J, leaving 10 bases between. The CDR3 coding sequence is TGTGCCAGCAGTGAAACTGGGGGAAGGGCCAACGTCCTGACTTTC. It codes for CASSETGGRANVLTF.

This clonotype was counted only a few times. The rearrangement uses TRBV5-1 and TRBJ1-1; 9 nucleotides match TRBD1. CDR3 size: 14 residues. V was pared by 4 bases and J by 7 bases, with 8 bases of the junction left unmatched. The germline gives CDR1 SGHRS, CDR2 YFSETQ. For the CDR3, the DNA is TGCGCCAGCAGCCCGGGACAGGGCGTCGGTGAAGCTTTCTTT. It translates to CASSPGQGVGEAFF.

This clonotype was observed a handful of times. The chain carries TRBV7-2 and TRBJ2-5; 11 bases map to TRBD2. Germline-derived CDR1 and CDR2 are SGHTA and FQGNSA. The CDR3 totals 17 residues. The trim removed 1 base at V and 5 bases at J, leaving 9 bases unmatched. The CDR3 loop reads CASSLGFSGGARETQYF. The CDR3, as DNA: TGTGCCAGCAGCTTAGGGTTTAGCGGGGGGGCCCGGGAGACCCAGTACTTC.

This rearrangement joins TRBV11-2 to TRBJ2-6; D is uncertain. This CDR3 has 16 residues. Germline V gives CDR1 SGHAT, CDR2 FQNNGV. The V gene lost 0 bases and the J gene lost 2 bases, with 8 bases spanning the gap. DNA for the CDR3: TGTGCCAGCAGCTTAGATGTTGGCACTGGGGCCAACGTCCTGACTTTC. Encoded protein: CASSLDVGTGANVLTF. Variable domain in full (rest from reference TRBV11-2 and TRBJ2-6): EAGVAQSPRYKIIEKRQSVAFWCNPISGHATLYWYQQILGQGPKLLIQFQNNGVVDDSQLPKDRFSAERLKGVDSTLKIQPAKLEDSAVYLCASSLDVGTGANVLTFGAGSRLTVL.

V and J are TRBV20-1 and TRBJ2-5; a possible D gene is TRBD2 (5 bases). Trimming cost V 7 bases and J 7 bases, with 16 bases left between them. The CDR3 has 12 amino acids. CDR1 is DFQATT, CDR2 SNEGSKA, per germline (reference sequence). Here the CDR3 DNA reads TGCAGTGGGGCTAGCTTTGCGGTGACCCAGTACTTC. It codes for CSGASFAVTQYF.

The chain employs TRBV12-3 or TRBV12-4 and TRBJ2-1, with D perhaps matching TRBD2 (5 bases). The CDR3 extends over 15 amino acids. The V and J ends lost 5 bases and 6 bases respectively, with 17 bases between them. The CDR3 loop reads CASSPSGSPSNEQFF. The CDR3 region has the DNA TGTGCCAGCAGTCCCTCGGGGTCCCCTTCCAATGAGCAGTTCTTC.